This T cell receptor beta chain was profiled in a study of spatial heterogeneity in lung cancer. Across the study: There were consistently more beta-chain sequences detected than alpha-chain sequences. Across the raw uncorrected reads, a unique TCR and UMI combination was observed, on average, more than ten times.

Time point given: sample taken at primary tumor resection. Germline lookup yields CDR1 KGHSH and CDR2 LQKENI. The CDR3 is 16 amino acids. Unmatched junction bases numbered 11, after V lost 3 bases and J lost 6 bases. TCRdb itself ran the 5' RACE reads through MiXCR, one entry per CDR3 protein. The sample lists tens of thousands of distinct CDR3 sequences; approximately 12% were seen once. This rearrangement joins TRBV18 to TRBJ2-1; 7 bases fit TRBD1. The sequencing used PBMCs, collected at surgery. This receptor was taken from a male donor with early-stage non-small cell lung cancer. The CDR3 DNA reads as TGTGCCAGCTCACCCCTTCAGGGACAGAGCGGCAATGAGCAGTTCTTC. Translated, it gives CASSPLQGQSGNEQFF.